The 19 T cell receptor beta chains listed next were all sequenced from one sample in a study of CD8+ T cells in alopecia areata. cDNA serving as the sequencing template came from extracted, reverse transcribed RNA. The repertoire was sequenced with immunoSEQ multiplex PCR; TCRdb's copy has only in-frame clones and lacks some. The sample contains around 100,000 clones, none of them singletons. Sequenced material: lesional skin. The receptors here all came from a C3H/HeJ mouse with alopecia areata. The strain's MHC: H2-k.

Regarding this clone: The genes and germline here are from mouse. The CDR3 DNA, read in part, is TGCACCTGCAGTGCCCCCCGGGCTGGGGGTGCAGAA. Translated, it gives CTCSAPRAGGAE. The entire CDR3 protein is CTCSAPRAGGAETLYF. This chain connects TRBV1 to TRBJ2-3; D might be TRBD2 (6 bases). The read ends 4 residues early relative to the CDR3; the germline J gene fills the gap. Germline lookup yields CDR1 NSQYPW and CDR2 LRSPGD (reference sequence). The CDR3 runs 16 residues. Trimming removed 3 bases from V and 1 base from J, with 14 bases in between. The full variable domain, with the rest looked up from reference TRBV1 and TRBJ2-3, is VTLLEQNPRWRLVPRGQAVNLRCILKNSQYPWMSWYQQDLQKQLQWLFTLRSPGDKEVKSLPGADYLATRVTDTELRLQVANMSQGRTLYCTCSAPRAGGAETLYFGSGTRLTVL.

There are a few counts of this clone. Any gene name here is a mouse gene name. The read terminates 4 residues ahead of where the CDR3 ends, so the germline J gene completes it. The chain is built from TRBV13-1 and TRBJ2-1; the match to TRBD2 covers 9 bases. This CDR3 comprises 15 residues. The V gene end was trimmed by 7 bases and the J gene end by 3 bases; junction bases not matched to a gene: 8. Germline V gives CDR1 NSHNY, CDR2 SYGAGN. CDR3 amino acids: CASRMGLGLYAEQFF. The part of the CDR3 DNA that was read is TGTGCCAGCCGCATGGGACTGGGCCTCTATGCT.

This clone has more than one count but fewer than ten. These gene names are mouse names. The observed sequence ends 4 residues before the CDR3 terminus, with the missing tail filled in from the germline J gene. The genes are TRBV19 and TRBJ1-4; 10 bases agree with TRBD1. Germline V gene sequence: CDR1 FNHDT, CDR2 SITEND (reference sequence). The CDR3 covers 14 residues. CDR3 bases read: TGTGCCAGCAGTGACAGGGGGCGCGGCGAA. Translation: CASSDRGRGE. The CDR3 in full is CASSDRGRGERLFF.

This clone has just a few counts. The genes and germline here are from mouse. The sequenced CDR3 bases are TGTGCCAGCAGCTTAGCGCCGGGACTGGGGGACTAT. It codes for CASSLAPGLGDY. In full, the CDR3 is CASSLAPGLGDYEQYF. The chain has TRBV3 and TRBJ2-7; 11 bases fit TRBD2. The CDR3 end lies 4 residues beyond the end of the read and is filled in from the germline J gene. Losses at the gene ends were 0 bases for V and 3 bases for J; bases not matched to a gene: 4. This CDR3 has 16 residues. The germline CDR1 and CDR2 sequences are SNHLY and FYNGKV (reference sequence).

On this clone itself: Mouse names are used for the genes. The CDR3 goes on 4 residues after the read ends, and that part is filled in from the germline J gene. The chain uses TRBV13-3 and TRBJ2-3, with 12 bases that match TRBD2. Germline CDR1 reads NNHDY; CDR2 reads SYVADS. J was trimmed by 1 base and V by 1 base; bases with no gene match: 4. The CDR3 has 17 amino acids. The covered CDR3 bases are TGTGCCAGCAGTGATAAGGGACTGGGGGGTGGTGCAGAA. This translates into CASSDKGLGGGAE. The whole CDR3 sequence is CASSDKGLGGGAETLYF.

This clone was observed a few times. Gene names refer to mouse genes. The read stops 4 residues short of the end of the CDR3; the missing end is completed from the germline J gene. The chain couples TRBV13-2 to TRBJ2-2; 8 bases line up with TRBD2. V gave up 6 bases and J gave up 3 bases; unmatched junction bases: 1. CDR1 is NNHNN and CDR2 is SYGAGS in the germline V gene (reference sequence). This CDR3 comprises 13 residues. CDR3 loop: CASVGGDTGQLYF. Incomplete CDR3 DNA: TGTGCCAGCGTTGGGGGGGACACCGGG.

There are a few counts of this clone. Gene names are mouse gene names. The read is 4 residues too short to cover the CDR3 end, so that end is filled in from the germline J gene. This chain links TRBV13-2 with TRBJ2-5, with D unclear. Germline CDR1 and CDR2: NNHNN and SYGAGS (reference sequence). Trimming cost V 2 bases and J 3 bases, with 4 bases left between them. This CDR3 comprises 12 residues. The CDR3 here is CASGERQDTQYF. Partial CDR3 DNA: TGTGCCAGCGGTGAAAGGCAAGAC.

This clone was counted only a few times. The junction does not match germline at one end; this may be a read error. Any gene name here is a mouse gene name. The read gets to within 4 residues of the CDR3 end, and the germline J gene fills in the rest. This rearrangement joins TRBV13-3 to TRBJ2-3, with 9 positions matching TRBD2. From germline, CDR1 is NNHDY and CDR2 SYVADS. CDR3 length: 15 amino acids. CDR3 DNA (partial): TGTGCCAACAGTGATGGGGGGGCGAGAGCAGAA. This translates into CANSDGGARAE. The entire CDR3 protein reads CANSDGGARAETLYF.

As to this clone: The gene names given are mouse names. CDR3 DNA, as far as it was read: TGTGCCAGCAGTGCGGACTGGGGGCGGGCT. Protein product: CASSADWGRA. From start to end, the CDR3 is CASSADWGRAEQFF. The rearrangement links TRBV13-1 to TRBJ2-1; 10 nucleotides align to TRBD2. Read coverage stops 4 residues before the CDR3 terminus; the germline J gene supplies the remainder. Germline V gene data show CDR1 as NSHNY and CDR2 as SYGAGN. The CDR3 loop spans 14 amino acids.

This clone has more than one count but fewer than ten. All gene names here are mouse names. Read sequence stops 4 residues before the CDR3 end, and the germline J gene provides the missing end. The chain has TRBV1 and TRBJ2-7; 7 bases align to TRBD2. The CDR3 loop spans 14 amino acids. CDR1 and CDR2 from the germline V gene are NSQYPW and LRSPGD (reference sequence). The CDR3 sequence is CTCSPRLGEYEQYF. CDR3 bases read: TGCACCTGCAGTCCTCGCCTGGGGGAGTAT.

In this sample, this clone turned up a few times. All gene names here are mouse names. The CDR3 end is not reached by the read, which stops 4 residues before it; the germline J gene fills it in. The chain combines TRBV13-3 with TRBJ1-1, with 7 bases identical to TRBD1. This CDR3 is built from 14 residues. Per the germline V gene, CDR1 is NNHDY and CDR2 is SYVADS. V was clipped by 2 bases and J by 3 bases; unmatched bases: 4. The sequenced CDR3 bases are TGTGCCAGCAGTGACAGGGGGTTTGACACA. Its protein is CASSDRGFDT. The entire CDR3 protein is CASSDRGFDTEVFF.

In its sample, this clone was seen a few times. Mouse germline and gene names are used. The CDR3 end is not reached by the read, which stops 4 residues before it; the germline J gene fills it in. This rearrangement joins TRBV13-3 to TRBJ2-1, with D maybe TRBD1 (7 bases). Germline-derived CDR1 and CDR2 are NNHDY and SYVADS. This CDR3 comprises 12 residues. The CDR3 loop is CASMRGGAEQFF. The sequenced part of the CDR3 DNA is TGTGCCAGCATGAGAGGGGGCGCT.

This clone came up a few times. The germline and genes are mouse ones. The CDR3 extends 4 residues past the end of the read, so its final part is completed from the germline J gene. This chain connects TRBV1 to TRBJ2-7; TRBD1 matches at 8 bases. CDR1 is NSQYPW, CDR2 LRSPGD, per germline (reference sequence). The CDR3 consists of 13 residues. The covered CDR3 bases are TGCACCTGCAAAAAGACAGGGGAGTAT. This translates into CTCKKTGEY. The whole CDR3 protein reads CTCKKTGEYEQYF.

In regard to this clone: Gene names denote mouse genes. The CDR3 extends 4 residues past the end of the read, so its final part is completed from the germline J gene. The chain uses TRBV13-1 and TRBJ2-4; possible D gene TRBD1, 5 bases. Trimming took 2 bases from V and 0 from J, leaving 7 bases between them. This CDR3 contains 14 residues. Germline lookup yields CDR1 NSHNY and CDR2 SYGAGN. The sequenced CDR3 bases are TGTGCCAGCAGTGACCGGACAAGTCAAAAC. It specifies CASSDRTSQN. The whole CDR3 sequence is CASSDRTSQNTLYF.

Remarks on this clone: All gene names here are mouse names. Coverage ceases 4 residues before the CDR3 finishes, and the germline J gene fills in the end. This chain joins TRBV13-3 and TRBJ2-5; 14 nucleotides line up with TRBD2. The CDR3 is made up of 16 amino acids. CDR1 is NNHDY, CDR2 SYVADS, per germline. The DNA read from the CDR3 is TGTGCCAGCAGTGAGGGGACTGGGGGGGCGAAAGAC. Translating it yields CASSEGTGGAKD. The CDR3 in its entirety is CASSEGTGGAKDTQYF.

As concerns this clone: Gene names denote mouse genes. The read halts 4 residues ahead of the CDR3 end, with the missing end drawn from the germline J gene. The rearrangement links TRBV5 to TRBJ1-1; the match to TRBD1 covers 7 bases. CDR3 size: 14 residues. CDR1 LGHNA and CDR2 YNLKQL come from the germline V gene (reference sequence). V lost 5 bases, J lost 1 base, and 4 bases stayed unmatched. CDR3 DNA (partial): TGTGCCAGCAGCGACAGGGAGGGGAACACA. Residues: CASSDREGNT. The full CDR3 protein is CASSDREGNTEVFF.

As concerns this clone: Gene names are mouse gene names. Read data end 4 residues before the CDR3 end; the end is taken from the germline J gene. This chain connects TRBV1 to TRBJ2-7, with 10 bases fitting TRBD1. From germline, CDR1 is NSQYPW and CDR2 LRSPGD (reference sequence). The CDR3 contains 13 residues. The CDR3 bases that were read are TGCACCTGCAGAAAGGGACAGGGGTAT. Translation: CTCRKGQGY. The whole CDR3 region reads CTCRKGQGYEQYF.

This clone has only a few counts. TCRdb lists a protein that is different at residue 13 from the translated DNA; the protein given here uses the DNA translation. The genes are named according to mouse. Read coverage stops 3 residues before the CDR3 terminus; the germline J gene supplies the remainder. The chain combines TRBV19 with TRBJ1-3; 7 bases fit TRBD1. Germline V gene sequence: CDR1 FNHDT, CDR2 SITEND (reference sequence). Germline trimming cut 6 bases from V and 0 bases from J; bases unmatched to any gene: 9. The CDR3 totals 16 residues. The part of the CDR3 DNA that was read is TGTGCCAGCACCCCGGACAGGACTAATTCTGGAAATACG. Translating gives CASTPDRTNSGNT. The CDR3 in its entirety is CASTPDRTNSGNTLYF.

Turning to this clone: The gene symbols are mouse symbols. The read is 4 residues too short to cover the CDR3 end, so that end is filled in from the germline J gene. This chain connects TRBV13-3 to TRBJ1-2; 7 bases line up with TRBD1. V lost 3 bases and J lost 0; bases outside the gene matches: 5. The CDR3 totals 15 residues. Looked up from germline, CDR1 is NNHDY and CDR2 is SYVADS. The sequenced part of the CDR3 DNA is TGTGCCAGCAGTGGAATAGGGGGCGCAAACTCC. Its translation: CASSGIGGANS. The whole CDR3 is CASSGIGGANSDYTF.